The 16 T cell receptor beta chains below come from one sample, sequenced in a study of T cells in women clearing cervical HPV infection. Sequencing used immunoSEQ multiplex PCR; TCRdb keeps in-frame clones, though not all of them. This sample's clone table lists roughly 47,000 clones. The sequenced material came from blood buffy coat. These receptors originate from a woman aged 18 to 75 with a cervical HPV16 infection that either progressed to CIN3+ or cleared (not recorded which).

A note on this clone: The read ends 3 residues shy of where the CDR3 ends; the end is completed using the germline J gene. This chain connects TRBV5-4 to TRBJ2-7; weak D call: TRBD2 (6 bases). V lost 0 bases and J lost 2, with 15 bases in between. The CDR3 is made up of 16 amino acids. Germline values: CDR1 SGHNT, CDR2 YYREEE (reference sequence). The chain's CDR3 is CASSLALVAEPYEQYF. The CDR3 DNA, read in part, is TGTGCCAGCAGCTTGGCATTAGTAGCGGAACCCTACGAG. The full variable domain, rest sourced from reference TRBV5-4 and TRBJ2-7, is ETGVTQSPTHLIKTRGQQVTLRCSSQSGHNTVSWYQQALGQGPQFIFQYYREEENGRGNFPPRFSGLQFPNYSSELNVNALELDDSALYLCASSLALVAEPYEQYFGPGTRLTVT.

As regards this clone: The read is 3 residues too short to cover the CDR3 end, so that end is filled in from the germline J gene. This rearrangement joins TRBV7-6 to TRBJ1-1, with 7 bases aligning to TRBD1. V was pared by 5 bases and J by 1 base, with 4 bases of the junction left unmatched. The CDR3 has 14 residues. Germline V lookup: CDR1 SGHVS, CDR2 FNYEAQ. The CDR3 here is CASSARQGNTEAFF. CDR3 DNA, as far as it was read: TGTGCCAGCAGCGCCCGACAGGGGAACACTGAA.

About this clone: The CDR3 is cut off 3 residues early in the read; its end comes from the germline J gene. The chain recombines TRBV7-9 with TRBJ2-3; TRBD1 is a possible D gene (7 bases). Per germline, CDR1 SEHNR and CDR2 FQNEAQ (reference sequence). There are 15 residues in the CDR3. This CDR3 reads CASSWDSTSNQPQYF. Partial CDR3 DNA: TGTGCCAGCAGCTGGGACAGTACTAGCAATCAGCCG.

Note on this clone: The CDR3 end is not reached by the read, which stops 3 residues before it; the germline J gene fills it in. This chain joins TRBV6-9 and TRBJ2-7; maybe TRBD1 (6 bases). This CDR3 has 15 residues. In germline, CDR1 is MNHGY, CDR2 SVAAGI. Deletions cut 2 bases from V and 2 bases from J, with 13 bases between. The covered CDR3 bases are TGTGCCAGCAGTTATCCGGGACAAGTCCCCTACGAG. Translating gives CASSYPGQVPYE. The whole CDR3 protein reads CASSYPGQVPYEQYF.

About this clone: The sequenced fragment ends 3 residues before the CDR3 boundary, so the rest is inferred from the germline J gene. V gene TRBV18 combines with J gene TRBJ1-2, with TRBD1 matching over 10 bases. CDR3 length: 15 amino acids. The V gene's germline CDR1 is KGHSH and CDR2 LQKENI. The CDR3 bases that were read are TGTGCCAGCTCACCCCGGACAGGGGGGGCCTACGAC. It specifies CASSPRTGGAYD. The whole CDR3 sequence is CASSPRTGGAYDYTF. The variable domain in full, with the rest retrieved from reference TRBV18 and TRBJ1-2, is NAGVMQNPRHLVRRRGQEARLRCSPMKGHSHVYWYRQLPEEGLKFMVYLQKENIIDESGMPKERFSAEFPKEGPSILRIQQVVRGDSAAYFCASSPRTGGAYDYTFGSGTRLTVV.

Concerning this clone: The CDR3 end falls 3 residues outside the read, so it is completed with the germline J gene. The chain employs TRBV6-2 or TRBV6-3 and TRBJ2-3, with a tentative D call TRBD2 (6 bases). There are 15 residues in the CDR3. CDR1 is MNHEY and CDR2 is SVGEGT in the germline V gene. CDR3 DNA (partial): TGTGCCAGCAGCTCCCCGAGAGAACCGGGGGAGACG. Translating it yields CASSSPREPGET. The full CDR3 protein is CASSSPREPGETQYF.

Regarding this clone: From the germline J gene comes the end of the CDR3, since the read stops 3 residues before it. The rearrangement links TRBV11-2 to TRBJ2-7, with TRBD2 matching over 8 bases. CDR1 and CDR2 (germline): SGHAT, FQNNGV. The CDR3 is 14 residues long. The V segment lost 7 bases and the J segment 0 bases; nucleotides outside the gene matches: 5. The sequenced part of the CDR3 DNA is TGTGCCAGCACCCACGGGGGGGGCTCCTACGAG. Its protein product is CASTHGGGSYE. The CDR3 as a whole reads CASTHGGGSYEQYF. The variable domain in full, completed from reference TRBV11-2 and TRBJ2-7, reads EAGVAQSPRYKIIEKRQSVAFWCNPISGHATLYWYQQILGQGPKLLIQFQNNGVVDDSQLPKDRFSAERLKGVDSTLKIQPAKLEDSAVYLCASTHGGGSYEQYFGPGTRLTVT.

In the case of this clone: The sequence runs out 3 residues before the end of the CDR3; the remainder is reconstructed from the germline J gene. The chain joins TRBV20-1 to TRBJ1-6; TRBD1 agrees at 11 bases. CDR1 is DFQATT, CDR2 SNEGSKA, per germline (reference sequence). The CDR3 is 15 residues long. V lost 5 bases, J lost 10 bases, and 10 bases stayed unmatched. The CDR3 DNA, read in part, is TGCAGTGCTCCAGCGGACAGGGGGCGAGGATCACCC. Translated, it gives CSAPADRGRGSP. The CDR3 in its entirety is CSAPADRGRGSPLHF.

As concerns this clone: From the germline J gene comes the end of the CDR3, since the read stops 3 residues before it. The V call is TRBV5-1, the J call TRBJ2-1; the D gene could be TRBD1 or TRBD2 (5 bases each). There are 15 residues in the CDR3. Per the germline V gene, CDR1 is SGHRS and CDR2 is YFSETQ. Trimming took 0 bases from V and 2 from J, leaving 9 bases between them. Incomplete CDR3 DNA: TGCGCCAGCAGCTTGGAAGAGGGGCCCTACAATGAG. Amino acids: CASSLEEGPYNE. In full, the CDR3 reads CASSLEEGPYNEQFF.

The CDR3 protein is CSATPSLAGGRSYNEQFF. The DNA read from the CDR3 is TGCAGTGCTACCCCTTCCCTAGCGGGGGGCCGATCCTACAATGAG. The chain recombines TRBV20-1 with TRBJ2-1; 11 bases fit TRBD2. The read ends 3 residues before the CDR3 terminus; that terminus is restored from the germline J gene. The trim removed 4 bases at V and 1 base at J, leaving 12 bases unmatched. The CDR3 spans 18 residues. Germline lookup yields CDR1 DFQATT and CDR2 SNEGSKA (reference sequence).

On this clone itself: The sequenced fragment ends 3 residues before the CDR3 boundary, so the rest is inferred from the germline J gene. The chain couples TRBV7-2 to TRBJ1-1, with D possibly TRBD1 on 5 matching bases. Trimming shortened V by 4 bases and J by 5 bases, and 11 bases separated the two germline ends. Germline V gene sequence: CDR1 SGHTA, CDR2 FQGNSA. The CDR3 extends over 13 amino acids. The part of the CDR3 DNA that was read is TGTGCCAGCAGCTACGGGAGGGGTACTGAA. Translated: CASSYGRGTE. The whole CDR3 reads CASSYGRGTEAFF.

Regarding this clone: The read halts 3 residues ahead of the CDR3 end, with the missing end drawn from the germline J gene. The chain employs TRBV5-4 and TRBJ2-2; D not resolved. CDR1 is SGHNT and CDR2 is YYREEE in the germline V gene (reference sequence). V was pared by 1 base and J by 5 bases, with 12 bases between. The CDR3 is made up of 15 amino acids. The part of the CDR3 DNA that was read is TGTGCCAGCAGCTTGAGTGATAGGGCAACCGGGGAG. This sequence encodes CASSLSDRATGE. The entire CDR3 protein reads CASSLSDRATGELFF.

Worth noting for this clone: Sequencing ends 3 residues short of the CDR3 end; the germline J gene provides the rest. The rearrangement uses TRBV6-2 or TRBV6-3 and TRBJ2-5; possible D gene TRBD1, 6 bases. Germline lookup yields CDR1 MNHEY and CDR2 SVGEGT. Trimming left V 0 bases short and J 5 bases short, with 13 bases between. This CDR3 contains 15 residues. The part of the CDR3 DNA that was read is TGTGCCAGCAGTTACTCGAGTCAGGGGTGGGAGACC. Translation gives CASSYSSQGWET. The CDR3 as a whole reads CASSYSSQGWETQYF.

CDR3 residues: CSAHTGRETQYF. The CDR3 DNA, read in part, is TGCAGTGCCCATACAGGGAGAGAGACC. The chain combines TRBV20-1 with TRBJ2-5, with D possibly TRBD1 on 6 matching bases. Coverage ceases 3 residues before the CDR3 finishes, and the germline J gene fills in the end. The CDR3 covers 12 residues. Trimming cost V 6 bases and J 4 bases, with 12 bases left between them. In germline, CDR1 is DFQATT, CDR2 SNEGSKA (reference sequence).

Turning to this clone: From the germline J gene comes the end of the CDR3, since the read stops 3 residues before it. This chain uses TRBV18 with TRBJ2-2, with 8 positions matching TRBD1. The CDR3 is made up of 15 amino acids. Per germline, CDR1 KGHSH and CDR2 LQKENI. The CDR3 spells CASSPSTGESGKLFF. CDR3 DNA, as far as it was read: TGTGCCAGCTCACCGTCGACAGGGGAGTCGGGAAAG.

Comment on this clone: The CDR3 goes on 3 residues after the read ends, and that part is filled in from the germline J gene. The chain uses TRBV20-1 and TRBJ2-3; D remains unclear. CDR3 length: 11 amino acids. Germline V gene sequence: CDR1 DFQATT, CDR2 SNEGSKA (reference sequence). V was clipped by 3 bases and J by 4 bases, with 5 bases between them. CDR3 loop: CSASHSDTQYF. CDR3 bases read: TGCAGTGCTAGCCATTCAGATACG.